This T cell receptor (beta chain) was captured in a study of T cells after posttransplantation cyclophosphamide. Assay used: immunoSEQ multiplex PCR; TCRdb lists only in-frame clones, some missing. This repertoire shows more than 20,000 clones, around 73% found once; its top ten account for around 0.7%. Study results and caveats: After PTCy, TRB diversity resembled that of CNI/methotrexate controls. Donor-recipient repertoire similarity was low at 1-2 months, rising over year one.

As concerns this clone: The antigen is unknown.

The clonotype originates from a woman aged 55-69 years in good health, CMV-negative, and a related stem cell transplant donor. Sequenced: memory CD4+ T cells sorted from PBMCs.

The CDR3 sequence is CASSSPGRGDYTF. Here the CDR3 DNA reads TGTGCCAGCAGTTCCCCTGGGCGGGGGGACTACACCTTC. V usage is TRBV6-6 and J usage is TRBJ1-2; D perhaps matches TRBD1 (5 bases). This CDR3 spans 13 amino acids. V lost 4 bases and J 10 bases, leaving 16 bases between the germline ends. Germline V gene data show CDR1 as MNHNY and CDR2 as SVGAGI (reference sequence).